This passage covers 21 T cell receptor beta chains from one sample sequenced in a study of identical twins. MiXCR, applied by TCRdb to the 5' RACE reads, yields one record per CDR3 protein. Of some 560,000 distinct CDR3 sequences listed, more than 9% are singletons. The data also belong to a second study, concerning yellow fever vaccine responses in identical twins.

Sequenced sample: PBMCs. These receptors all stem from a woman under 30 in good health.

The chain carries TRBV11-2 and TRBJ2-5; TRBD1 aligns across 7 bases. Germline trimming cut 7 bases from V and 5 bases from J; bases unmatched to any gene: 7. This CDR3 spans 13 amino acids. CDR1 and CDR2 (germline): SGHAT, FQNNGV. The CDR3 DNA reads as TGTGCCAGCAAGACAGGGTTGGCGGAGACCCAGTACTTC. Translated, it gives CASKTGLAETQYF.

This clonotype was counted only a few times. The J gene is TRBJ1-1, the V gene TRBV13; 10 bases line up with TRBD1. Looked up from germline, CDR1 is PRHDT and CDR2 is FYEKMQ (reference sequence). V was pared by 5 bases and J by 0 bases, with 9 bases of the junction left unmatched. The CDR3 extends over 17 amino acids. The CDR3 DNA reads TGTGCCAGCAGCCCGGCCGGGACAGGGGATTTGAACACTGAAGCTTTCTTT. Its translation is CASSPAGTGDLNTEAFF.

The CDR3: CAWRELGEEQYF. The DNA for the CDR3 is TGTGCCTGGAGAGAACTCGGGGAGGAGCAGTACTTC. This chain connects TRBV30 to TRBJ2-7; D perhaps matches TRBD2 (5 bases). Trimming left V 3 bases short and J 7 bases short, with 13 bases between. The CDR3 is 12 residues long. Germline CDR1 and CDR2: GTSNPN and SVGIG (reference sequence).

The DNA for the CDR3 is TGTGCCAGCAGCTTAGTGCCGGAACAAGAGACCCAGTACTTC. Residues: CASSLVPEQETQYF. This chain links TRBV7-9 with TRBJ2-5; the D is unclear. Between the trimmed V and J ends, which lost 1 base and 2 bases, there was a span of 8 bases. CDR1 and CDR2 (germline): SEHNR, FQNEAQ (reference sequence). CDR3 length: 14 residues.

This clonotype showed up just a few times. The rearrangement uses TRBV28 and TRBJ2-3; 7 bases align to TRBD2. CDR1 and CDR2 (germline): MDHEN, SYDVKM. With 1 base clipped from V and 0 bases from J, the junction kept 10 bases outside the gene matches. This CDR3 spans 18 amino acids. The CDR3 DNA follows: TGTGCCAGCAGTTTATTATTAGCGGGTCTCTCTAGCACAGATACGCAGTATTTT. Translated, it gives CASSLLLAGLSSTDTQYF.

This clonotype showed up many times. V usage is TRBV2 and J usage is TRBJ2-3; the D gene is possibly TRBD2 (5 bases). This CDR3 has 13 residues. Between the trimmed V and J ends, which lost 7 bases and 0 bases, there was a span of 8 bases. The germline gives CDR1 SNHLY, CDR2 FYNNEI. The CDR3 region has the DNA TGTGCCAGCATCCAGCGGAGCACAGATACGCAGTATTTT. It yields the protein CASIQRSTDTQYF.

The chain couples TRBV7-2 to TRBJ2-4; D could derive from TRBD1 or TRBD2 (5 bases each). CDR1 and CDR2 from the germline V gene are SGHTA and FQGNSA. The CDR3 contains 16 residues. V was pared by 5 bases and J by 3 bases, with 17 bases between. CDR3 sequence: CASSPGLGEFKNIQYF. The CDR3, as DNA: TGTGCCAGCAGCCCTGGACTGGGGGAATTCAAAAACATTCAGTACTTC.

This clonotype has ten or more counts. This rearrangement joins TRBV4-3 to TRBJ1-3; D ambiguous. The CDR3 is 13 amino acids. Trimming removed 0 bases at V and 9 bases at J, with 9 bases between. Germline values: CDR1 LGHNA, CDR2 YSLEER. The CDR3: CASSQDQVSTIYF. The CDR3 nucleotides are TGCGCCAGCAGCCAAGATCAAGTAAGCACCATATATTTT.

This clonotype was counted between two and nine times. The CDR3 DNA reads as TGTGCCAGCAGCCCGTTCGCGGGGCCCACCTACGAGCAGTACTTC. Its translation is CASSPFAGPTYEQYF. The chain couples TRBV7-3 to TRBJ2-7; tentatively, D is TRBD2 (6 bases). CDR1 and CDR2 from the germline V gene are SGHTA and FQGTGA. The CDR3 covers 15 residues. V lost 5 bases and J 2 bases, leaving 16 bases between the germline ends.

This clonotype was seen a handful of times. V is TRBV4-3 and J is TRBJ2-3; 9 nucleotides match TRBD2. This CDR3 region has 16 residues. The J segment lost 3 bases and the V segment lost 0 bases, leaving 4 bases of the junction unmatched. From germline, CDR1 is LGHNA and CDR2 YSLEER. The CDR3 loop is CASSQEAGGLTDTQYF. CDR3 coding DNA: TGCGCCAGCAGCCAAGAGGCGGGAGGGCTTACAGATACGCAGTATTTT.

This clonotype was counted between two and nine times. The chain couples TRBV5-6 to TRBJ2-1, with 8 positions matching TRBD2. The J segment lost 6 bases and the V segment lost 3 bases, leaving 2 bases of the junction unmatched. The CDR3 is made up of 13 amino acids. Germline V gives CDR1 SGHDT, CDR2 YYEEEE. The CDR3 DNA is TGTGCCAGCAGCTATGGGACTAGCAATGAGCAGTTCTTC. Its protein is CASSYGTSNEQFF.

A few counts support this clonotype. The rearrangement joins TRBV7-2 to TRBJ2-1; no clear D. The CDR3 totals 14 residues. Germline lookup yields CDR1 SGHTA and CDR2 FQGNSA. V was clipped by 5 bases and J by 6 bases, with 14 bases between them. The CDR3 DNA is TGTGCCAGCAGCCAATTCGGAGTGGGCAATGAGCAGTTCTTC. This gives the protein CASSQFGVGNEQFF.

This clonotype occurred a few times. This sequence joins TRBV20-1 and TRBJ2-7; D unresolved. Trimming took 3 bases from V and 0 from J, leaving 9 bases between them. The CDR3 length is 13 residues. Looked up from germline, CDR1 is DFQATT and CDR2 is SNEGSKA (reference sequence). The CDR3 region is CSASLALSYEQYF. The CDR3 coding sequence is TGCAGTGCTAGTTTGGCGCTCTCCTACGAGCAGTACTTC.

This clonotype was seen ten or more times. The chain joins TRBV6-1 to TRBJ2-3, with D perhaps TRBD2 (7 bases). V dropped 4 bases and J dropped 3 bases, with 14 bases sitting between them. Germline V lookup: CDR1 MNHNS, CDR2 SASEGT. This CDR3 region has 15 residues. The chain's CDR3 is CASSGMEGGTDTQYF. CDR3 nucleotide sequence: TGTGCCAGCAGTGGTATGGAGGGGGGGACAGATACGCAGTATTTT.

The V and J genes are TRBV5-1 and TRBJ2-3; 12 bases align to TRBD2. CDR1 and CDR2 (germline): SGHRS, YFSETQ. V lost 2 bases, J lost 2 bases, and 9 bases stayed unmatched. The CDR3 sequence is 18 residues long. This chain's CDR3 is CASSFPGLAGVVTDTQYF. DNA for the CDR3: TGCGCCAGCAGCTTCCCGGGACTAGCGGGTGTAGTCACAGATACGCAGTATTTT.

This clonotype has only a few counts. The genes are TRBV9 and TRBJ2-1, with 16 bases matching TRBD2. CDR1 SGDLS and CDR2 YYNGEE come from the germline V gene. The CDR3 covers 15 residues. J gave up 10 bases and V 3 bases, and 4 bases lay outside the gene matches. CDR3 residues: CASSGGTSGRAEQFF. The CDR3, as DNA: TGTGCCAGCAGCGGTGGGACTAGCGGGAGGGCCGAGCAGTTCTTC.

This clonotype has at least ten counts. The chain has TRBV24-1 and TRBJ2-5, with 7 bases matching TRBD1. V shed 3 bases, J shed 2 bases, and the junction held 8 bases outside the gene matches. From germline, CDR1 is KGHDR and CDR2 SFDVKD. The CDR3 loop spans 16 amino acids. In DNA, the CDR3 is TGTGCCACCAGTGATGGATACGGGACAGCTCAAGAGACCCAGTACTTC. This gives the protein CATSDGYGTAQETQYF.

The chain uses TRBV24-1 and TRBJ2-1; 14 nucleotides align to TRBD2. The trim removed 7 bases at V and 1 base at J, leaving 11 bases unmatched. Germline V gene lookup returns CDR1 KGHDR and CDR2 SFDVKD. The CDR3 contains 19 residues. In DNA, the CDR3 is TGTGCCACCAGAGAAACGGGACTAGCGGGAGAGTTATCCTACAATGAGCAGTTCTTC. This encodes CATRETGLAGELSYNEQFF.

This clonotype appeared a few times. The V call is TRBV12-3 or TRBV12-4, the J call TRBJ2-7; the match to TRBD2 covers 11 bases. The CDR3 is 15 amino acids. Losses at the gene ends were 5 bases for V and 7 bases for J; bases not matched to a gene: 10. CDR3 amino acids: CASSPGSGGGREQYF. For the CDR3, the DNA is TGTGCCAGCAGTCCCGGTAGCGGGGGGGGCCGGGAGCAGTACTTC.

The chain recombines TRBV28 with TRBJ2-1, with a possible D match to TRBD1 (6 bases). The CDR3 has 12 amino acids. Germline values: CDR1 MDHEN, CDR2 SYDVKM. Trimming pared 8 bases from V and 8 bases from J, leaving 13 bases between. This CDR3 is CASWDTFDEQFF. The DNA of the CDR3 is TGTGCCAGCTGGGACACATTCGATGAGCAGTTCTTC.

The chain links TRBV7-9 to TRBJ2-7, with D tentatively TRBD1 or TRBD2 (5 bases each). Trimming left V 4 bases short and J 2 bases short, with 9 bases between. The CDR3 runs 13 residues. Per germline, CDR1 SEHNR and CDR2 FQNEAQ (reference sequence). The CDR3 nucleotides are TGTGCCAGCAGCTGGGACGCAGCCTACGAGCAGTACTTC. This codes for CASSWDAAYEQYF.